This T cell receptor (beta chain) comes out of a study of response to subunit inactivated influenza vaccine. The study, taken as a whole, reports: T cells newly recruited by each seasonal influenza vaccination are few, the authors suggested.

Germline CDR1 reads SGHDN; CDR2 reads FVKESK. V was pared by 3 bases and J by 0 bases, with 8 bases of the junction left unmatched. The CDR3 runs 16 residues. This clonotype was seen ten or more times. Its antigen is undetermined. One entry per CDR3 protein results from TCRdb running MiXCR on the RT-PCR reads. The table includes around 530,000 distinct CDR3 sequences, 15% to 20% detected once. The source material was CD4+ T cells sorted from PBMCs, sampled around 2 years after vaccination. The TCR sequence derives from a man between 50 and 69 years old who received an inactivated influenza vaccine. The chain joins TRBV14 to TRBJ2-7; 7 nucleotides align to TRBD1. The CDR3 loop reads CASSHHSGQSSYEQYF. The CDR3 region has the DNA TGTGCCAGCAGCCACCATTCGGGACAGAGCTCCTACGAGCAGTACTTC.